A single sample gave rise to the 5 T cell receptor beta chains below, sequenced in a study of shared clonotypes between healthy human individuals. Here immunoSEQ multiplex PCR was the method, and the copy in TCRdb shows in-frame clones only, minus some. The sample has under 600,000 clones; about 98% are singletons. The naive CD8 subset, CD45RO-negative cells positively selected for CCR7, excluded terminally differentiated effector memory CD45RA+ cells. Material: naive CD8+ T cells sorted from blood. Receptors were obtained from a man aged 25 to 40 in good health.

This clone was found once. This sequence joins TRBV7-8 and TRBJ1-2; 7 positions agree with TRBD1. Trimming at V came to 2 bases and at J to 2 bases, leaving 5 bases not matched to a gene. Germline V lookup: CDR1 SGHVS, CDR2 FQNEAQ. The length of the CDR3 is 15 residues. As DNA, the CDR3 is TGTGCCAGCAGCTTACTCCTACAGGGGAACTATGGCTACACCTTC. Translating it yields CASSLLLQGNYGYTF.

This chain connects TRBV7-8 to TRBJ2-3, with 10 bases that match TRBD2. CDR1 and CDR2 from the germline V gene are SGHVS and FQNEAQ. This CDR3 has 19 residues. V shed 8 bases and J 4 bases; nucleotides not matched to a gene: 21. For the CDR3, the DNA is TGTGCCAGCCTCTCCCGTGTGCTAGCGGGAGAGTCTAGAGCAGATACGCAGTATTTT. The encoded protein is CASLSRVLAGESRADTQYF.

The J gene is TRBJ2-7, the V gene TRBV13, with 7 positions matching TRBD1. Trimming at V came to 5 bases and at J to 4 bases, leaving 14 bases not matched to a gene. This CDR3 has 16 residues. CDR1 and CDR2 from the germline V gene are PRHDT and FYEKMQ (reference sequence). CDR3 residues: CASSVRQGVLAYEQYF. In DNA, the CDR3 is TGTGCCAGCAGCGTAAGACAGGGAGTGTTAGCGTACGAGCAGTACTTC.

This chain joins TRBV5-1 and TRBJ1-1; D possibly corresponds to TRBD1 (6 bases). Deletions cut 3 bases from V and 5 bases from J, with 23 bases between. CDR1 and CDR2 from the germline V gene are SGHRS and YFSETQ. The length of the CDR3 is 17 residues. The CDR3 region is CASSSPRLQGVTTEAFF. The CDR3 DNA follows: TGCGCCAGCAGCTCCCCCCGGCTACAGGGAGTTACGACTGAAGCTTTCTTT.

The gene calls are TRBV7-8 and TRBJ2-7, with TRBD2 matching 10 bases. The germline V gene has CDR1 SGHVS and CDR2 FQNEAQ. V was pared by 4 bases and J by 4 bases, with 7 bases of the junction left unmatched. The CDR3 has 15 amino acids. CDR3 DNA: TGTGCCAGCAGCTATCTAGCGGGAGTCGTATACGAGCAGTACTTC. It is translated as CASSYLAGVVYEQYF.